The rows below give T cell receptor beta chains drawn from one sample of a study of somatic mutations in cytotoxic T cells in rheumatoid arthritis. Repertoires were generated with immunoSEQ multiplex PCR, while TCRdb's copy carries only in-frame clones and drops some. The sample lists over 7,000 clones, about 85% seen once, with 15% to 20% in the top ten. Sequenced: CD8+ T cells sorted from blood. Receptor source: a man in his forties or fifties with rheumatoid arthritis. Each CDR3 is given with its conserved first and last residue. Each record gives: J gene, V gene, CDR3 protein.

>TRBJ2-1|TRBV4-2
CASSQDLGLVGDEQFF
>TRBJ1-3|TRBV6-6
CATRDSRVSGNTIYF
>TRBJ1-1|TRBV29-1
CSGAGGYNTEAFF
>TRBJ2-2|TRBV6-5
CASSLDSGTGELFF
>TRBJ2-5|TRBV5-6
CASSPGGWGGETQYF
>TRBJ2-7|TRBV11-2
CASSLTSGQGSYEQYF
>TRBJ2-3|TRBV11-1
CASSLLPGSTDTQYF
>TRBJ2-3|TRBV27
CASSSTVEDTQYF
>TRBJ1-1|TRBV11-2
CASSQVIARDTEAFF
>TRBJ1-2|TRBV19
CASRNRDRPQYGYTF
>TRBJ2-5|TRBV11-2
CASSYGTSRSETQYF
>TRBJ2-6|TRBV7-9
CASSFRDRVSGANVLTF
>TRBJ2-3|TRBV13
CASSPLLSGLEGDTQYF
>TRBJ2-1|TRBV4-1
CASSQDPGRSYNEQFF
>TRBJ2-7|TRBV27
CASSLGPQGYEQYF
>TRBJ2-1|TRBV27
CASSGGTGVPEQFF
>TRBJ1-4|TRBV7-6
CASSLEPGADEKLFF
>TRBJ2-3|TRBV6-5
CASGGTFLDTQYF
>TRBJ1-1|TRBV6-5
CASSLGGKDRAFF
>TRBJ2-2|TRBV19
CASRGGANTGELFF
>TRBJ1-5|TRBV9
CASSLGGGGQPQHF
>TRBJ1-2|TRBV5-4
CASRFTGGFGYTF
>TRBJ1-1|TRBV19
CASRTGGTEAFF
>TRBJ2-1|TRBV6-5
CASRTGTNYNEQFF
>TRBJ1-2|TRBV19
CASSIWGLNYGYTF
>TRBJ2-1|TRBV6-5
CASTGNLNEQFF
>TRBJ1-2|TRBV4-1
CASSPTTGGTETNYGYTF
>TRBJ2-3|TRBV11-2
CASARGRATDTQYF
>TRBJ2-7|TRBV27
CASSPFTGIYGQYF
>TRBJ2-7|TRBV27
CASSPLGQRSYEQYF
>TRBJ2-1|TRBV10-3
CAISDSRGDEQFF
>TRBJ1-1|TRBV5-4
CASSWVGGGEAFF
>TRBJ2-5|TRBV7-9
CASSPGGWETQYF
>TRBJ2-5|TRBV9
CASSEDDTIQETQYF
>TRBJ1-4|TRBV6-5
CASSYTGGGEKLFF
>TRBJ1-2|TRBV27
CASQSLGGDGYTF
>NA|TRBV7-6
CASSLAGHGETQYF
>TRBJ2-3|TRBV7-6
CASSYAGSTDTQYF